This entry lists 17 T cell receptor beta chains sequenced from one sample in a study of a mutant IDH1 vaccine in newly diagnosed glioma. TCRdb keeps only in-frame clones here, not all; method: immunoSEQ multiplex PCR. This sample has around 40,000 clones, with 84% found just once. These receptors' targets are unknown. The time point here: week 11, during vaccination. Every vaccination contained 300 ug of the mutant IDH1 20-mer peptide and was paired with topical imiquimod. The material sequenced was PBMCs, taken from a glioma patient whose treatment included an IDH1 peptide vaccine. The receptors shown here come from a man in his forties or fifties with glioma.

The genes are TRBV5-6 and TRBJ2-3; 8 bases agree with TRBD1. J gave up 0 bases and V 2 bases, and 8 bases lay outside the gene matches. This CDR3 comprises 17 residues. CDR1 SGHDT and CDR2 YYEEEE come from the germline V gene. CDR3 sequence: CASSFTGGFHSTDTQYF. The DNA for the CDR3 is TGTGCCAGCAGCTTTACAGGGGGTTTTCACAGCACAGATACGCAGTATTTT. The full variable domain, with the rest looked up from reference TRBV5-6 and TRBJ2-3, is DAGVTQSPTHLIKTRGQQVTLRCSPKSGHDTVSWYQQALGQGPQFIFQYYEEEERQRGNFPDRFSGHQFPNYSSELNVNALLLGDSALYLCASSFTGGFHSTDTQYFGPGTRLTVL.

The chain combines TRBV9 with TRBJ2-7; D unresolved. Between the trimmed V and J ends, which lost 3 bases and 2 bases, there was a span of 12 bases. The CDR3 loop spans 14 amino acids. CDR1 SGDLS and CDR2 YYNGEE come from the germline V gene. CDR3 in DNA: TGTGCCAGCAGCGAAAACCTAGGACCCTACGAGCAGTACTTC. This encodes CASSENLGPYEQYF.

The chain carries TRBV28 and TRBJ2-7; TRBD2 agrees at 7 bases. V lost 7 bases to trimming and J lost 3 bases; unmatched junction nucleotides: 6. Germline V gives CDR1 MDHEN, CDR2 SYDVKM. The CDR3 consists of 13 residues. CDR3 residues: CASTIPSGYEQYF. The CDR3 region has the DNA TGTGCCAGCACCATCCCTAGCGGCTACGAGCAGTACTTC.

This chain connects TRBV7-9 to TRBJ2-1; maybe TRBD2 (6 bases). Trimming pared 6 bases from V and 6 bases from J, leaving 9 bases between. This CDR3 spans 12 amino acids. Looked up from germline, CDR1 is SEHNR and CDR2 is FQNEAQ (reference sequence). The CDR3 coding sequence is TGTGCCAGCAGGCGGGACTTCAATGAGCAGTTCTTC. Its protein product is CASRRDFNEQFF.

This chain uses TRBV27 with TRBJ2-7; D is undetermined. Between the trimmed V and J ends, which lost 8 bases and 1 base, there was a span of 12 bases. Per germline, CDR1 MNHEY and CDR2 SMNVEV (reference sequence). This CDR3 comprises 13 residues. The CDR3 region is CASGSADSYEQYF. CDR3 nucleotide sequence: TGTGCCAGCGGCAGCGCAGATTCCTACGAGCAGTACTTC.

The chain has TRBV5-6 and TRBJ2-3; 9 bases fit TRBD1. The length of the CDR3 is 16 residues. The germline V gene has CDR1 SGHDT and CDR2 YYEEEE. Germline trimming cut 3 bases from V and 2 bases from J; bases unmatched to any gene: 7. The CDR3 DNA reads as TGTGCCAGCAGCTGGATTACAGGGGGCGACACAGATACGCAGTATTTT. As protein: CASSWITGGDTDTQYF.

As to this clone: This sample includes further DNA sequences coding for the same CDR3. The rearrangement uses TRBV5-1 and TRBJ2-2; 8 bases are shared with TRBD2. Germline V gene lookup returns CDR1 SGHRS and CDR2 YFSETQ. CDR3 length: 15 amino acids. V dropped 0 bases and J dropped 6; count of bases not matched to a gene: 4. CDR3 residues: CASSLVGLAAGELFF. In DNA form, the CDR3 reads TGCGCCAGCAGCTTGGTAGGACTAGCCGCCGGGGAGCTGTTTTTT.

In regard to this clone: It is unclear where the CDR3 begins or ends on the DNA, so no DNA is shown, and the CDR3 is as TCRdb lists it. The chain couples TRBV19 to TRBJ2-7. The CDR3 totals 15 residues, both ends included. Germline lookup yields CDR1 LNHDA and CDR2 SQIVND (reference sequence). The CDR3 protein is CASSIRAGPSNEQYF.

V is TRBV7-2 and J is TRBJ2-6; the D gene is possibly TRBD2 (5 bases). The germline V gene has CDR1 SGHTA and CDR2 FQGNSA. The CDR3 extends over 16 amino acids. The ends were cut back, 5 bases at V and 4 bases at J, with 15 bases in the middle. The DNA of the CDR3 is TGTGCCAGCAGCCTAGTTGCGGGCGCGGGGGCCAACGTCCTGACTTTC. Its translation: CASSLVAGAGANVLTF. The whole variable domain, remainder taken from reference TRBV7-2 and TRBJ2-6, is GAGVSQSPSNKVTEKGKDVELRCDPISGHTALYWYRQSLGQGLEFLIYFQGNSAPDKSGLPSDRFSAERTGGSVSTLTIQRTQQEDSAVYLCASSLVAGAGANVLTFGAGSRLTVL.

The gene calls are TRBV29-1 and TRBJ1-2; D is ambiguous. The V gene's germline CDR1 is SQVTM and CDR2 ANQGSEA. The CDR3 runs to 9 residues. Trimming left V 3 bases short and J 4 bases short, with 0 bases between. The DNA for the CDR3 is TGCAGCGTTGACTATGGCTACACCTTC. Residues: CSVDYGYTF.

J is TRBJ2-7 and V is TRBV6-4; no reliable D call. Germline loops: CDR1 MRHNA, CDR2 SNTAGT. This CDR3 is 13 amino acids long. Trimming left V 4 bases short and J 6 bases short, with 13 bases between. The CDR3 DNA follows: TGTGCCAGCAGTGCACGGACCGGGTCCGAGCAGTACTTC. Translation: CASSARTGSEQYF.

The chain is built from TRBV6-5 and TRBJ1-1; D is uncertain. The V gene's germline CDR1 is MNHEY and CDR2 SVGAGI. Trimming took off 6 bases at V and 2 bases at J, with 13 bases between the two ends. CDR3 length: 14 amino acids. The CDR3 loop reads CASSWSGTNTEAFF. In nucleotides, the CDR3 is TGTGCCAGCAGCTGGTCCGGCACCAACACTGAAGCTTTCTTT.

This chain links TRBV19 with TRBJ1-5, with a possible D match to TRBD1 (6 bases). This CDR3 contains 16 residues. The V gene's germline CDR1 is LNHDA and CDR2 SQIVND (reference sequence). V lost 4 bases, J lost 3 bases, and 16 bases lay in between. CDR3 region: CASSNRLGTLNQPQHF. DNA for the CDR3: TGTGCCAGTAGTAATCGGTTGGGGACACTCAATCAGCCCCAGCATTTT.

The rearrangement joins TRBV5-6 to TRBJ2-4, with D uncertain. The CDR3 spans 15 residues. V was shortened by 4 bases and J by 8 bases, with 19 bases between the two germline ends. CDR1 and CDR2 from the germline V gene are SGHDT and YYEEEE. The DNA for the CDR3 is TGTGCCAGCAGCCGAGATGGAGTCCCGATTTACATTCAGTACTTC. This sequence encodes CASSRDGVPIYIQYF.

The V and J genes are TRBV10-2 and TRBJ1-3; no reliable D call. With 3 bases removed from V and 0 bases from J, the gap between germline ends came to 6 bases. Germline CDR1 WSHSY, CDR2 SAAADI. The CDR3 totals 14 residues. The CDR3: CASSEPGSGNTIYF. As DNA, the CDR3 is TGCGCCAGCAGTGAACCGGGCTCTGGAAACACCATATATTTT.

The CDR3 DNA follows: TGTGCCAGCAGCTACCCTGGAGGCGAGCAGTACTTC. Its protein is CASSYPGGEQYF. This chain joins TRBV6-6 and TRBJ2-7; D is perhaps TRBD2 (5 bases). This CDR3 is built from 12 residues. Trimming cost V 6 bases and J 6 bases, with 12 bases left between them. Germline V gene data show CDR1 as MNHNY and CDR2 as SVGAGI (reference sequence).

V gene TRBV27 combines with J gene TRBJ2-2, with D perhaps TRBD1 or TRBD2 (5 bases each). Germline CDR1 and CDR2: MNHEY and SMNVEV (reference sequence). The CDR3 length is 13 residues. V shed 2 bases and J shed 9 bases, with 10 bases lying between them. The CDR3, as DNA: TGTGCCAGCAGTTTAAGGGGAGACCGGGAGCTGTTTTTT. Amino acid sequence: CASSLRGDRELFF.